The T cell receptor (beta chain) under discussion was sequenced for a study of T cell responses to AZD1222 COVID-19 vaccine. General observations from the study: Females made up more of the donors, who were largely white British, and clonal diversity may have come out too low. Baseline testing showed seropositivity in only a handful of AZD1222 recipients. Every sample of the repertoires postdated the peak T cell response.

The CDR3 totals 15 residues. Germline V gives CDR1 MGHDK, CDR2 SYGVNS. V gave up 3 bases and J gave up 4 bases; unmatched junction bases: 6. About this clone itself: Its matching antigen is unknown.

Using immunoSEQ multiplex PCR, the repertoire was profiled, and TCRdb retains in-frame clones only, with some absent. The sample contains roughly 150,000 clones, approximately 90% of which appear only once. The sample consisted of peripheral blood, taken 28 days after the second AZD1222 dose. The chain links TRBV25-1 to TRBJ1-2; 9 positions agree with TRBD1. This receptor was identified in an adult who received the AZD1222 COVID-19 vaccine. The DNA for the CDR3 is TGTGCCAGCAGTGAGCCAACAGGGGGCGTCTATGGCTACACCTTC. Translation gives CASSEPTGGVYGYTF.